This TCR beta chain emerged from a study of glioma-infiltrating T cells. Using RNA template, CDR3s of TCR alpha and beta were amplified with iRepertoire arm-PCR. For one-step reverse transcription and amplification, about 85-400 ng of tissue mRNA or PBMC total RNA was used. TCRdb called the multiplex PCR reads again in MiXCR, with one record for every CDR3 protein. The table records some 130,000 distinct CDR3 sequences, approximately 26% of them present only once. V was shortened by 6 bases and J by 9 bases, with 17 bases between the two germline ends. The CDR3 covers 12 residues. Per germline, CDR1 SQVTM and CDR2 ANQGSEA. General study findings and limits: Very few CDR3 sequences were shared between tissue and blood. Gliomas, especially low-grade, showed above-expected tissue-blood divergence; non-neoplastic patients showed below.

For this clonotype: The antigen is unknown. Because it lacks the conserved phenylalanine or tryptophan at the end, this CDR3 is likely a read error.

The TCR originated in a human donor with low-grade glioma or glioblastoma, undergoing nonglioma brain surgery, or in good health (not recorded which). The chain is built from TRBV29-1 and TRBJ1-2; D remains unclear. Input material: glioma tissue, nonneoplastic brain tissue, or PBMCs (not recorded which). DNA for the CDR3: TGCAGCGTCCTCCGGGATACTGTGCGCTACACCATC. Protein product: CSVLRDTVRYTI.